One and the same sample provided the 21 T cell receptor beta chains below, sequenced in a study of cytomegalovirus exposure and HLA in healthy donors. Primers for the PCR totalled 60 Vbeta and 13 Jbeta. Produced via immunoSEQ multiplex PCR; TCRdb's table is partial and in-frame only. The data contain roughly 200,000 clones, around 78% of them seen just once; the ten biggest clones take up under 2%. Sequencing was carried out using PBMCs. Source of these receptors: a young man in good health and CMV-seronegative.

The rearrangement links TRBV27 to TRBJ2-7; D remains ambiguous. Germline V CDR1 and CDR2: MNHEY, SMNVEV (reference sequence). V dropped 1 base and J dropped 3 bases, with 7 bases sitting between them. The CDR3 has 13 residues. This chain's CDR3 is CASSLLVGYEQYF. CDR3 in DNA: TGTGCCAGCAGTTTATTGGTCGGCTACGAGCAGTACTTC.

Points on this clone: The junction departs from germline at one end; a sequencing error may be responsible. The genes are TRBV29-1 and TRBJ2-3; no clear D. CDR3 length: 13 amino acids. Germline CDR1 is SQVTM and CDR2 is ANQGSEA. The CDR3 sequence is CSVEVSTEDTQYF. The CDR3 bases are TGCAGCGTCGAAGTCTCAACGGAGGATACGCAGTATTTT.

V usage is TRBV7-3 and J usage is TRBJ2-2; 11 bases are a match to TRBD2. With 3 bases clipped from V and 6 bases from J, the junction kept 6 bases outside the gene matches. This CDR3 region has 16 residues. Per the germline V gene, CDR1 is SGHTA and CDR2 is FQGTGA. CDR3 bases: TGTGCCAGCAGCTTTTTGGCACTAGCGGGAGCCGGGGAGCTGTTTTTT. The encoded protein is CASSFLALAGAGELFF.

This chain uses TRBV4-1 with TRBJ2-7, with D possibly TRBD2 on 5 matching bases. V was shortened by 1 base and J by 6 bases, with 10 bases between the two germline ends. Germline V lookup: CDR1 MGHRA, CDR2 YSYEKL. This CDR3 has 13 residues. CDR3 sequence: CASSQVILAEQYF. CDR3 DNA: TGCGCCAGCAGCCAAGTAATCCTAGCCGAGCAGTACTTC.

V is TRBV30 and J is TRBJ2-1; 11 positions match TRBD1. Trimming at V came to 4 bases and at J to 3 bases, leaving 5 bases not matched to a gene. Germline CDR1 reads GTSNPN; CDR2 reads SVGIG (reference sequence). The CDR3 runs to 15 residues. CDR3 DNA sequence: TGTGCCTGGACTCGGGACAGGGGGGTCTACAATGAGCAGTTCTTC. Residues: CAWTRDRGVYNEQFF.

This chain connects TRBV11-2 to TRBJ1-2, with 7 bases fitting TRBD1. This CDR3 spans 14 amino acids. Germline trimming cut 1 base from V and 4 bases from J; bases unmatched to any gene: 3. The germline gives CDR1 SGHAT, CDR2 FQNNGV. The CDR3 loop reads CASSLGRQGYGYTF. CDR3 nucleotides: TGTGCCAGCAGCTTAGGCCGACAGGGCTATGGCTACACCTTC.

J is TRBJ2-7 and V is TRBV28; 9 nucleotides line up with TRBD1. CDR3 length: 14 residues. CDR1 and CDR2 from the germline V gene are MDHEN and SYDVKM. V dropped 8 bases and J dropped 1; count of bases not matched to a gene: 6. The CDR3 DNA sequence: TGTGCCAGCGTCGGGACAGGGATATCCTACGAGCAGTACTTC. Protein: CASVGTGISYEQYF.

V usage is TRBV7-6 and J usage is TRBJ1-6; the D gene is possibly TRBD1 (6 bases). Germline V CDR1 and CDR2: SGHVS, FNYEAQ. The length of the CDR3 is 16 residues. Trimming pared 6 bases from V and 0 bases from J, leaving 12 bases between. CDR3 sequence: CASRMGASSYNSPLHF. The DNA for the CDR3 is TGTGCCAGCAGAATGGGGGCGAGCTCCTATAATTCACCCCTCCACTTT. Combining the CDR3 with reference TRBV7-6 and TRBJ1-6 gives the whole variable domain GAGVSQSPRYKVTKRGQDVALRCDPISGHVSLYWYRQALGQGPEFLTYFNYEAQQDKSGLPNDRFSAERPEGSISTLTIQRTEQRDSAMYRCASRMGASSYNSPLHFGNGTRLTVT.

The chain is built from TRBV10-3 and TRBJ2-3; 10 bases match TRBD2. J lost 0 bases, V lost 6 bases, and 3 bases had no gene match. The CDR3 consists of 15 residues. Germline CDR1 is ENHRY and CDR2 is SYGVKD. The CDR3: CAIREGLASTDTQYF. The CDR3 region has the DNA TGTGCCATCAGGGAGGGACTAGCGAGCACAGATACGCAGTATTTT.

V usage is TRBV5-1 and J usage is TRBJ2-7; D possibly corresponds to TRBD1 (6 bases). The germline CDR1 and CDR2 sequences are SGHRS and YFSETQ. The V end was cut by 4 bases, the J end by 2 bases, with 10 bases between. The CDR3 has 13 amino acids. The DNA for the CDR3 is TGCGCCAGCAGCATCGGACAGACCTACGAGCAGTACTTC. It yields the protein CASSIGQTYEQYF.

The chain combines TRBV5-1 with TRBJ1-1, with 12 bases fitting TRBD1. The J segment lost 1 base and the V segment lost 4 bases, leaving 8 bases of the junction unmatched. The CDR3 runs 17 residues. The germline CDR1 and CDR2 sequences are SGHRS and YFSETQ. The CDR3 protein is CASSGPGQGAGNTEAFF. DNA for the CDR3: TGCGCCAGCAGCGGACCGGGACAGGGGGCAGGGAACACTGAAGCTTTCTTT.

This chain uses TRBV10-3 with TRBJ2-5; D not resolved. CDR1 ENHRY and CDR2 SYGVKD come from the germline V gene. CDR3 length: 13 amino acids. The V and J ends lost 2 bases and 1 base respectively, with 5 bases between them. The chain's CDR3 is CAISEPFQETQYF. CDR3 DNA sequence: TGTGCCATCAGTGAGCCTTTCCAAGAGACCCAGTACTTC.

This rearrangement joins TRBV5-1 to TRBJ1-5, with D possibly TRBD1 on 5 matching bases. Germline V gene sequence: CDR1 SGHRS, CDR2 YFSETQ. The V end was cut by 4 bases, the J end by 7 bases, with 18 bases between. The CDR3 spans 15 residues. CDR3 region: CASSAGPGGAQPQHF. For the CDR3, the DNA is TGCGCCAGCAGCGCAGGCCCCGGCGGGGCCCAGCCCCAGCATTTT. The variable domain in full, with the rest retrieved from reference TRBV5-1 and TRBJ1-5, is KAGVTQTPRYLIKTRGQQVTLSCSPISGHRSVSWYQQTPGQGLQFLFEYFSETQRNKGNFPGRFSGRQFSNSRSEMNVSTLELGDSALYLCASSAGPGGAQPQHFGDGTRLSIL.

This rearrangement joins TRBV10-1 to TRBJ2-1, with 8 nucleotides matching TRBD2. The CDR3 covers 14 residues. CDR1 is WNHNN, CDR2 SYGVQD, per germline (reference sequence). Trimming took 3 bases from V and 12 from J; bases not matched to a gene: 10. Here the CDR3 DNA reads TGCGCCAGCAGTGATTTTCGGAGCGGGAGCCGGCAGTTCTTC. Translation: CASSDFRSGSRQFF.

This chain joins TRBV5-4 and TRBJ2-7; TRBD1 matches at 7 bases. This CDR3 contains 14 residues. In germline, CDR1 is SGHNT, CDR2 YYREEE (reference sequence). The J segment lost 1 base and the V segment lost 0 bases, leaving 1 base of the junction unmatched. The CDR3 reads CASSLVGQSYEQYF. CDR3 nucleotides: TGTGCCAGCAGCTTGGTGGGACAGTCCTACGAGCAGTACTTC.

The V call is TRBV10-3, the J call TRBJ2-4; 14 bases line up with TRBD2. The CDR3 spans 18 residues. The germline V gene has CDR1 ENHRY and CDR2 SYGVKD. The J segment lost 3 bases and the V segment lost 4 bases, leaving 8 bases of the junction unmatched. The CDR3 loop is CAISGLGGLAGDKNIQYF. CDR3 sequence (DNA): TGTGCCATCAGTGGATTGGGGGGACTAGCGGGAGACAAAAACATTCAGTACTTC.

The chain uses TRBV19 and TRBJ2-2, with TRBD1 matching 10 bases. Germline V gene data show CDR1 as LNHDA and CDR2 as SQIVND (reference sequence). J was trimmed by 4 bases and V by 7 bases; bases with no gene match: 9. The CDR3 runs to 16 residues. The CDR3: CASNPTRTGGTGELFF. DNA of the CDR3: TGTGCCAGTAACCCTACTAGGACAGGGGGCACCGGGGAGCTGTTTTTT.

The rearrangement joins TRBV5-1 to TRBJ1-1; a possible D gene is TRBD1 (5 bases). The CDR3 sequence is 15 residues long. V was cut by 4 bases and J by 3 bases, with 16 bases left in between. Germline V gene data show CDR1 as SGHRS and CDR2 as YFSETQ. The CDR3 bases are TGCGCCAGCAGCCGCACAGACAGCCCTGACACTGAAGCTTTCTTT. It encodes CASSRTDSPDTEAFF. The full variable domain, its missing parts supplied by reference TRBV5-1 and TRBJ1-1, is KAGVTQTPRYLIKTRGQQVTLSCSPISGHRSVSWYQQTPGQGLQFLFEYFSETQRNKGNFPGRFSGRQFSNSRSEMNVSTLELGDSALYLCASSRTDSPDTEAFFGQGTRLTVV.

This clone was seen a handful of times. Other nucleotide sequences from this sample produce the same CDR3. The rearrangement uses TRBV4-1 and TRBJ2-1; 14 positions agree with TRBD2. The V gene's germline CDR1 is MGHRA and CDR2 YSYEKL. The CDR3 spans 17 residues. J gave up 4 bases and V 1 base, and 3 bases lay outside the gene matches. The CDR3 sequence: CASSQGLAGGPYNEQFF. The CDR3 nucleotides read TGCGCCAGCAGCCAAGGACTAGCGGGAGGGCCTTACAATGAGCAGTTCTTC.

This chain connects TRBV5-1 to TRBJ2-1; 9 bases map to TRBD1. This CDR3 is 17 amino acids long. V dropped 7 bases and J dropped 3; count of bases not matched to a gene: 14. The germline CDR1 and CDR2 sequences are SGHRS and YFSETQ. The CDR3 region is CASLVEPPGQGYNEQFF. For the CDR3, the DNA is TGCGCCAGCCTAGTCGAACCACCGGGACAGGGCTACAATGAGCAGTTCTTC.

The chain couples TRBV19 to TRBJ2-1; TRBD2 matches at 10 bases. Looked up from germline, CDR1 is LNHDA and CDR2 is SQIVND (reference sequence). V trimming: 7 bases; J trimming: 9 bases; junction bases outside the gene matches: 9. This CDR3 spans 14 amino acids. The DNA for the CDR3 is TGTGCCAGTATAGCTAGCGGGAGAGGGAGTGAGCAGTTCTTC. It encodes CASIASGRGSEQFF.